This entry features one T cell receptor (beta chain) sequence. Some clones are missing from TCRdb's copy, which holds only in-frame ones; the method was immunoSEQ multiplex PCR. The top ten hold roughly a tenth of the sample, which has around 310,000 clones, 85% to 90% seen once. These data belong to a study of blood T cell repertoires in COVID-19. Germline V gene lookup returns CDR1 SGHVS and CDR2 FNYEAQ. With 5 bases clipped from V and 5 bases from J, the junction kept 6 bases outside the gene matches. The CDR3 is 14 residues long. The sequence was obtained from a woman between 25 and 40 years old who had recovered from COVID-19. Sequenced: PBMCs or T cells enriched from blood (not recorded which). The V and J genes are TRBV7-6 and TRBJ1-1, with 9 positions matching TRBD1. The CDR3 DNA sequence: TGTGCCAGCAGCCCGGACAGGGGAGGGACTGAAGCTTTCTTT. The encoded protein is CASSPDRGGTEAFF.